These 21 T cell receptor beta chains were all obtained from the same sample, sequenced in a study of regulatory T cells in long-lasting Graves disease. Arm-PCR of CDR3 regions and iRepertoire HTBI primers were used to build TCR beta libraries. TCRdb re-derived calls from the multiplex PCR reads in MiXCR, one entry per CDR3 protein. The data show about 660,000 distinct CDR3 sequences, roughly 30% seen once. Time point specified: persistent/refractory GD, antithyroid drugs over 5 years with positive TRAb. There was RNA extracted from PBMCs, and the TCR library was made from it. Sample: peripheral blood mononuclear cells (PBMCs), taken when the disease was refractory, from a patient treated with antithyroid drugs. These receptor sequences come from a female donor with Graves disease.

This clonotype was observed a few times. V and J are TRBV6-1 and TRBJ1-2; D perhaps matches TRBD1 (5 bases). In germline, CDR1 is MNHNS, CDR2 SASEGT. The CDR3 contains 13 residues. V dropped 11 bases and J dropped 3 bases, with 16 bases sitting between them. This chain's CDR3 is CAGRQNNDYGYTF. The CDR3 DNA reads TGTGCCGGGCGACAGAACAACGACTATGGCTACACCTTC.

This clonotype was observed many times. This chain joins TRBV28 and TRBJ1-4; no clear D gene. The CDR3 has 14 amino acids. The germline V and J ends were trimmed by 2 bases and 4 bases, with 8 bases remaining between them. Germline V gene lookup returns CDR1 MDHEN and CDR2 SYDVKM. The CDR3 DNA reads as TGTGCCAGCAGTTTAGGACGGATTAATGAAAAACTGTTTTTT. Amino acids: CASSLGRINEKLFF.

About this clonotype itself: Here the CDR3 omits its conserved ending phenylalanine or tryptophan, so a read error is the likely source. The chain is built from TRBV2 and TRBJ1-1; tentative D call: TRBD1 (6 bases). The CDR3 contains 13 residues. V was shortened by 9 bases and J by 1 base, with 12 bases between the two germline ends. Per germline, CDR1 SNHLY and CDR2 FYNNEI. CDR3 sequence reads: CASRGQPNTEAFL. The CDR3 DNA is TGTGCCAGTCGCGGACAGCCGAACACTGAAGCTTTCCTT.

This clonotype was counted only a few times. This chain links TRBV20-1 with TRBJ1-1; D uncertain. Trimming cost V 3 bases and J 7 bases, with 9 bases left between them. The CDR3 sequence is 11 residues long. CDR1 is DFQATT, CDR2 SNEGSKA, per germline (reference sequence). The CDR3 region is CSASAALEAFF. In DNA form, the CDR3 reads TGCAGTGCTAGCGCGGCTCTTGAAGCTTTCTTT.

This clonotype was counted many times. J is TRBJ1-5 and V is TRBV12-3 or TRBV12-4; TRBD1 agrees at 7 bases. The CDR3 spans 15 residues. V dropped 6 bases and J dropped 4; count of bases not matched to a gene: 9. CDR3 bases: TGTGCCAGCAGCGGATGGGACAGCGAAAATCAGCCCCAGCATTTT. Its translation is CASSGWDSENQPQHF.

This clonotype was detected only a few times. V is TRBV5-1 and J is TRBJ1-4, with 8 bases identical to TRBD1. The CDR3 contains 14 residues. Germline CDR1 and CDR2: SGHRS and YFSETQ. V dropped 4 bases and J dropped 5; count of bases not matched to a gene: 4. The CDR3: CASSPDRVNEKLFF. In DNA, the CDR3 is TGCGCCAGCAGCCCGGACAGGGTGAATGAAAAACTGTTTTTT.

The rearrangement uses TRBV7-3 and TRBJ1-1; no reliable D call. In germline, CDR1 is SGHTA, CDR2 FQGTGA. Trimming removed 2 bases from V and 4 bases from J, with 11 bases in between. This CDR3 has 14 amino acids. CDR3 in amino acids: CASSLDAVSTEAFF. The DNA for the CDR3 is TGTGCCAGCAGCTTAGATGCGGTTAGCACTGAAGCTTTCTTT.

This clonotype was seen only a few times. The gene calls are TRBV7-3 and TRBJ2-3; D is tentatively TRBD1 or TRBD2 (5 bases each). Trimming cost V 3 bases and J 4 bases, with 11 bases left between them. The CDR3 consists of 14 residues. The V gene's germline CDR1 is SGHTA and CDR2 FQGTGA. The chain's CDR3 is CASSFGQGADTQYF. In DNA, the CDR3 is TGTGCCAGCAGCTTCGGGCAGGGAGCAGATACGCAGTATTTT. Supplemented by reference TRBV7-3 and TRBJ2-3, the full variable domain reads GAGVSQTPSNKVTEKGKYVELRCDPISGHTALYWYRQSLGQGPEFLIYFQGTGAADDSGLPNDRFFAVRPEGSVSTLKIQRTERGDSAVYLCASSFGQGADTQYFGPGTRLTVL.

The rearrangement links TRBV24-1 to TRBJ2-5; D may be TRBD1 or TRBD2 (6 bases each). The length of the CDR3 is 13 residues. Trimming took off 10 bases at V and 4 bases at J, with 15 bases between the two ends. Germline CDR1 reads KGHDR; CDR2 reads SFDVKD. The CDR3 protein is CATSEGGSETQYF. As DNA, the CDR3 is TGTGCCACATCGGAGGGGGGTTCAGAGACCCAGTACTTC.

This clonotype was detected many times. At one end, the junction sequence differs from germline, possibly due to a read error. The chain joins TRBV6-1 to TRBJ1-2, with D hard to call. In germline, CDR1 is MNHNS, CDR2 SASEGT. This CDR3 has 13 residues. The CDR3 sequence is CASTGRMNYSYTF. The DNA of the CDR3 is TGTGCCAGCACTGGACGGATGAACTATAGCTACACCTTC.

The chain couples TRBV28 to TRBJ2-7, with TRBD2 matching over 16 bases. The junction had 12 bases not matched to a gene; V was cut back by 5 bases and J by 2 bases. The CDR3 totals 19 residues. Germline loops: CDR1 MDHEN, CDR2 SYDVKM. CDR3 amino acids: CASSNALGLAGGSTYEQYF. The CDR3, as DNA: TGTGCCAGCAGTAACGCGCTGGGACTAGCGGGAGGGTCAACCTACGAGCAGTACTTC.

This clonotype appeared many times. CDR3 in amino acids: CASRTAFGAFF. As DNA, the CDR3 is TGTGCCAGCCGGACGGCATTTGGAGCTTTCTTT. This chain connects TRBV6-1 to TRBJ1-1, with D hard to call. Trimming cost V 8 bases and J 10 bases, with 14 bases left between them. The length of the CDR3 is 11 residues. In germline, CDR1 is MNHNS, CDR2 SASEGT.

The table lists this clonotype with many counts. This chain uses TRBV28 with TRBJ1-4; 8 nucleotides match TRBD1. The length of the CDR3 is 15 residues. Germline V lookup: CDR1 MDHEN, CDR2 SYDVKM. V trimming: 2 bases; J trimming: 10 bases; junction bases outside the gene matches: 9. This CDR3 is CASSLPGQGLRKLFF. The CDR3 DNA sequence: TGTGCCAGCAGTTTACCCGGACAGGGTCTCCGAAAACTGTTTTTT.

The CDR3 nucleotides are TGTGCCAGCAGCGTAGCCGGGACTAGCGGCGAGCAGTACTTC. It codes for CASSVAGTSGEQYF. The genes are TRBV9 and TRBJ2-7, with 11 bases lining up with TRBD2. The germline V gene has CDR1 SGDLS and CDR2 YYNGEE. This CDR3 is built from 14 residues. Trimming removed 0 bases from V and 6 bases from J; junction bases left unmatched: 2.

In the case of this clonotype: Its ends do not fully match the called genes, so a read error is possible. The chain couples TRBV7-9 to TRBJ2-7; D is tentatively TRBD1 or TRBD2 (5 bases each). The germline V gene encodes CDR1 SEHNR and CDR2 FQNEAQ (reference sequence). CDR3 length: 15 amino acids. The CDR3 DNA sequence: TGTGCCAACAGCCACACCGGGACCCCTAACTACGAGCAGTACTTC. Protein product: CANSHTGTPNYEQYF.

This clonotype was counted ten times or more. The chain links TRBV5-5 to TRBJ1-2; D may be TRBD1 (5 bases). With 0 bases removed from V and 6 bases from J, the gap between germline ends came to 9 bases. CDR3 length: 13 residues. Germline CDR1 is SGHKS and CDR2 is YYEKEE (reference sequence). The CDR3 is CASSLGTPNGYTF. In DNA, the CDR3 is TGTGCCAGCAGCTTGGGGACACCAAATGGCTACACCTTC.

A few counts support this clonotype. This chain connects TRBV28 to TRBJ2-7, with 9 positions matching TRBD2. The CDR3 length is 15 residues. V lost 6 bases to trimming and J lost 7 bases; unmatched junction nucleotides: 13. Germline loops: CDR1 MDHEN, CDR2 SYDVKM. CDR3: CASSPSPAGGEEQYF. The CDR3 DNA is TGTGCCAGCAGCCCAAGCCCTGCGGGAGGGGAAGAGCAGTACTTC.

The chain combines TRBV9 with TRBJ1-2, with a possible D match to TRBD1 (5 bases). Germline-derived CDR1 and CDR2 are SGDLS and YYNGEE. V dropped 5 bases and J dropped 4 bases, with 12 bases sitting between them. The CDR3 has 13 amino acids. Written as DNA, the CDR3 is TGTGCCAGCAGGAACGAGGGGAGCTATGGCTACACCTTC. Its protein product is CASRNEGSYGYTF.

This clonotype has at least ten counts. CDR3 amino acids: CASSQNSGRARYEQYF. The CDR3 DNA reads as TGTGCCAGCAGTCAAAATAGCGGGAGGGCTCGGTACGAGCAGTACTTC. J is TRBJ2-7 and V is TRBV12-3 or TRBV12-4, with TRBD2 matching over 11 bases. The CDR3 sequence is 16 residues long. V trimming: 5 bases; J trimming: 4 bases; junction bases outside the gene matches: 10.

This chain connects TRBV6-1 to TRBJ1-4; D unclear. CDR1 MNHNS and CDR2 SASEGT come from the germline V gene. Between the trimmed V and J ends, which lost 2 bases and 8 bases, there was a span of 15 bases. CDR3 length: 15 amino acids. Here the CDR3 reads CASSEPSIAGEKLFF. CDR3 nucleotide sequence: TGTGCCAGCAGTGAACCGTCCATCGCAGGAGAAAAACTGTTTTTT.

V is TRBV19 and J is TRBJ1-1; perhaps TRBD1 as D (5 bases). CDR3 length: 14 amino acids. Trimming shortened V by 7 bases and J by 3 bases, and 15 bases separated the two germline ends. Looked up from germline, CDR1 is LNHDA and CDR2 is SQIVND (reference sequence). CDR3 bases: TGTGCCAGTAAACTGAGGGGTTTGGACACTGAAGCTTTCTTT. Translated, it gives CASKLRGLDTEAFF.